This is a list of T cell receptor beta chains from one sample in a study of cytotoxic CD8 clonotypes in ibrutinib-treated CLL. Some clones are missing from TCRdb's copy, which holds only in-frame ones; the method was immunoSEQ multiplex PCR. The repertoire has some 140,000 clones, about four fifths of them found once; the top ten carry roughly 13%. The material was PBMCs, obtained after 12 months of ibrutinib treatment. Every receptor here comes from a human donor with chronic lymphocytic leukemia. Each CDR3 is given with its conserved first and last residue. A D gene is named only where the DNA matches it firmly. For some rows the clone size is stated as once, few or many, or as a class when expanded; others skip it.

cdr3_length j_call v_call clone_size d_call cdr3_aa cdr3_nt
15 TRBJ2-5 TRBV2 . TRBD2 CASSGFIAGEETQYF TGTGCCAGCAGCGGATTTATAGCGGGAGAAGAGACCCAGTACTTC
16 TRBJ2-7 TRBV1 few . CTSSQRSSGSRYEQYF TGCACCAGCAGCCAAAGATCTAGCGGGAGTCGCTACGAGCAGTACTTC
11 TRBJ2-3 TRBV20-1 . . CSARGANTQYF TGCAGTGCTAGAGGAGCGAATACGCAGTATTTT
21 TRBJ2-1 TRBV4-2 . TRBD1 CASSQPSGQGLASDNYNEQFF TGTGCCAGCAGCCAACCGTCGGGACAGGGCCTAGCTTCCGATAACTACAATGAGCAGTTCTTC
14 TRBJ2-7 TRBV27 few TRBD1 CASSLIQGAIEQYF TGTGCCAGCAGTTTAATCCAGGGGGCGATAGAGCAGTACTTC
16 TRBJ1-5 TRBV19 . . CASSIIRGDSNQPQHF TGTGCCAGTAGTATCATTAGGGGGGATAGCAATCAGCCCCAGCATTTT
14 TRBJ2-5 TRBV5-1 . . CASSLDTDQETQYF TGCGCCAGCAGCTTGGACACAGACCAAGAGACCCAGTACTTC
16 TRBJ1-5 TRBV19 . . CASSIITGPQNQPQHF TGTGCCAGTAGTATTATCACTGGGCCCCAAAATCAGCCCCAGCATTTT
14 TRBJ2-7 TRBV6-6 . . CASRLERASYEQYF TGTGCCAGCAGACTGGAAAGGGCCTCCTACGAGCAGTACTTC
17 TRBJ2-2 TRBV9 . TRBD1 CASSVYRDRTNTGELFF TGTGCCAGCAGCGTTTACCGGGACAGGACGAACACCGGGGAGCTGTTTTTT
15 TRBJ2-7 TRBV4-3 . TRBD2 CASSQTGTSDYEQYF TGCGCCAGCAGCCAAACCGGGACTAGCGACTACGAGCAGTACTTC
13 TRBJ1-5 TRBV7-6 . . CASSLTGDQPQHF TGTGCCAGCAGCTTAACGGGCGATCAGCCCCAGCATTTT
16 TRBJ2-3 TRBV4-3 . TRBD2 CASSQDRYGRTDTQYF TGCGCCAGCAGCCAAGATAGATACGGGAGGACAGATACGCAGTATTTT
14 TRBJ2-7 TRBV5-4 . . CASGSDPVSYEQYF TGTGCCAGCGGGTCGGACCCGGTCTCCTACGAGCAGTACTTC
15 TRBJ1-5 TRBV4-1 once TRBD1 CASSQSGTGGEPQHF TGCGCCAGCAGCCAATCCGGGACAGGGGGCGAGCCCCAGCATTTT
13 TRBJ1-1 TRBV11-2 . . CASSFVANTEAFF TGTGCCAGCAGCTTTGTCGCGAACACTGAAGCTTTCTTT
16 TRBJ2-7 TRBV27 few . CASSPLAGTRVYEQYF TGTGCCAGCAGTCCACTCGCCGGCACTAGGGTCTACGAGCAGTACTTC
14 TRBJ2-5 TRBV7-9 few TRBD2 CASSSSGRAETQYF TGTGCCAGCAGCTCTAGCGGGAGGGCCGAGACCCAGTACTTC
13 TRBJ2-3 TRBV30 . . CAWSSSRDQFQYF TGTGCCTGGAGTTCGAGCCGGGACCAGTTTCAGTATTTT
17 TRBJ1-2 TRBV28 . . CASSTLGGSPNNYGYTF TGTGCCAGCAGTACCCTAGGCGGGTCCCCGAACAACTATGGCTACACCTTC
13 TRBJ2-7 TRBV9 . TRBD2 CASSRGGRDEQYF TGTGCCAGCAGCCGGGGGGGTCGGGACGAGCAGTACTTC
17 TRBJ1-4 TRBV28 . . CASSLGASGPRNEKLFF TGTGCCAGCAGCCTAGGGGCCAGCGGTCCGAGGAATGAAAAACTGTTTTTT
15 TRBJ2-2 TRBV19 . . CASSDVTLGTGELFF TGTGCCAGTAGTGATGTTACTCTAGGCACCGGGGAGCTGTTTTTT
16 TRBJ2-3 TRBV18 . . CASSPARVGGTDTQYF TGTGCCAGCTCACCAGCGCGGGTAGGGGGCACAGATACGCAGTATTTT
14 TRBJ1-2 TRBV6-5 . . CASSYSGGNYGYTF TGTGCCAGCAGTTACAGCGGGGGGAACTATGGCTACACCTTC
15 TRBJ1-3 TRBV9 . . CASSVVGLSGNTIYF TGTGCCAGCAGCGTAGTGGGACTCTCTGGAAACACCATATATTTT
14 TRBJ2-7 TRBV27 . . CASSFGQGNYEQYF TGTGCCAGCAGTTTTGGGCAGGGGAACTACGAGCAGTACTTC
14 TRBJ2-1 TRBV4-3 . . CASSPQRLDDEQFF TGCGCCAGCAGCCCCCAGAGATTGGACGATGAGCAGTTCTTC
15 TRBJ1-4 TRBV5-1 . . CASSLGGRGNEKLFF TGCGCCAGCAGCTTGGGGGGCCGGGGGAATGAAAAACTGTTTTTT
19 TRBJ2-3 TRBV7-6 . TRBD2 CASSLEVPTSGGITDTQYF TGTGCCAGCAGCTTAGAGGTGCCCACTAGCGGAGGAATCACAGATACGCAGTATTTT
9 TRBJ1-1 TRBV6-5 . . CAIKTEAFF TGTGCCATCAAGACCGAAGCTTTCTTT
13 TRBJ1-2 TRBV9 . . CASSPRDVYGYTF TGTGCCAGCAGCCCCAGGGACGTCTATGGCTACACCTTC
15 TRBJ2-7 TRBV18 . TRBD2 CASSPTAGATYEQYF TGTGCCAGCTCACCCACGGCGGGAGCTACCTACGAGCAGTACTTC
16 TRBJ2-7 TRBV11-2 . . CASSWHFSTGAYEQYF TGTGCCAGCAGCTGGCACTTCTCTACTGGGGCCTACGAGCAGTACTTC
16 TRBJ2-7 TRBV5-1 . . CASSLSGQGGTFEQYF TGCGCCAGCAGCTTGTCGGGCCAGGGGGGAACCTTCGAGCAGTACTTC
15 TRBJ2-7 TRBV27 . . CASSFVSGSSYEQYF TGTGCCAGCAGTTTCGTTTCTGGGAGCTCCTACGAGCAGTACTTC
14 TRBJ1-1 TRBV30 . TRBD1 CAWLRQGAVTEAFF TGTGCCTGGCTCCGACAGGGGGCGGTGACTGAAGCTTTCTTT
19 TRBJ2-7 TRBV27 . TRBD2 CASSLSGGRAVFSPYEQYF TGTGCCAGCAGTTTATCTGGCGGGAGGGCCGTGTTTTCCCCCTACGAGCAGTACTTC
15 TRBJ1-2 TRBV4-1 . . CASSQGERNNYGYTF TGCGCCAGCAGCCAAGGAGAACGGAATAACTATGGCTACACCTTC
15 TRBJ1-5 TRBV7-2 . . CASSLVRGPGQPQHF TGTGCCAGCAGCTTAGTACGCGGGCCGGGGCAGCCCCAGCATTTT
14 TRBJ1-1 TRBV28 once . CASSPPGEVTEAFF TGTGCCAGCAGTCCCCCAGGGGAGGTCACTGAAGCTTTCTTT
15 TRBJ1-5 TRBV10-3 few . CAISESQGPGLSQHF TGTGCCATCAGTGAGTCACAGGGTCCGGGTCTGTCCCAGCATTTT
11 TRBJ2-7 TRBV5-3 . TRBD1 CGDRYSYEQYF TGTGGGGACAGGTACTCCTACGAGCAGTACTTC
11 TRBJ2-7 TRBV30 few . CAWRRGYEQYF TGTGCCTGGAGAAGGGGGTACGAGCAGTACTTC